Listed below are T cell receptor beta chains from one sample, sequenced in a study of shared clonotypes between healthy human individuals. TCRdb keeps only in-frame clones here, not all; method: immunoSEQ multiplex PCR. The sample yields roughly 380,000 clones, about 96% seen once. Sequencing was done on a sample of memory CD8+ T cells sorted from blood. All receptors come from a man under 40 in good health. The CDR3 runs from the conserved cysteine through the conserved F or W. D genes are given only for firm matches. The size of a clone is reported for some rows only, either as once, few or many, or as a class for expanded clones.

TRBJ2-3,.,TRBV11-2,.,CASSFNTDTQYF,TGTGCCAGCAGCTTCAACACAGATACGCAGTATTTT
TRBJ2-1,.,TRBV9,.,CASSVGLGANNEQFF,TGTGCCAGCAGCGTAGGGCTAGGGGCGAACAATGAGCAGTTCTTC
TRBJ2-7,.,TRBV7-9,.,CASSPVLGNYEQYF,TGTGCCAGCAGCCCCGTACTGGGTAACTACGAGCAGTACTTC
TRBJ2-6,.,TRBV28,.,CASSGPFSGANVLTF,TGTGCCAGCAGTGGCCCATTTTCTGGGGCCAACGTCCTGACTTTC
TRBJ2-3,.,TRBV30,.,CAWIPYTDTQYF,TGTGCCTGGATACCCTACACAGATACGCAGTATTTT
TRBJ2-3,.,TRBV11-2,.,CASSFLVITDTQYF,TGTGCCAGCAGCTTCCTAGTAATCACAGATACGCAGTATTTT
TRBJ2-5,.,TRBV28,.,CASDRGETQYF,TGTGCCAGCGATAGAGGGGAGACCCAGTACTTC
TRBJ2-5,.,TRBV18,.,CASSPPRPYNQETQYF,TGTGCCAGCTCACCACCGCGTCCGTATAACCAAGAGACCCAGTACTTC
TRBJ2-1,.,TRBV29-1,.,CSVEYPGYEQFF,TGCAGCGTTGAGTACCCAGGTTATGAGCAGTTCTTC
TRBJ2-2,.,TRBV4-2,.,CASSPLENTGELFF,TGTGCCAGCAGCCCCTTGGAGAACACCGGGGAGCTGTTTTTT
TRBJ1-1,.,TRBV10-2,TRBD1,CASSEPGQWNIETTEAFF,TGCGCCAGCAGTGAGCCGGGACAGTGGAACATTGAGACCACTGAAGCTTTCTTT
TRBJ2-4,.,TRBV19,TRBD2,CATESYGGTKNIQYF,TGTGCCACCGAATCTTACGGGGGGACCAAAAACATTCAGTACTTC
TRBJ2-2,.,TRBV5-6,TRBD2,CASSFAAGGSGELFF,TGTGCCAGCAGCTTCGCTGCGGGAGGCTCCGGGGAGCTGTTTTTT
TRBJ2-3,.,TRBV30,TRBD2,CAWSVRPSGRAPDTQYF,TGTGCCTGGAGTGTCCGACCTAGCGGGAGGGCCCCAGATACGCAGTATTTT
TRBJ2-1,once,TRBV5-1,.,CASSLETRGSYNEQFF,TGCGCCAGCAGCTTGGAAACTAGAGGCTCCTACAATGAGCAGTTCTTC
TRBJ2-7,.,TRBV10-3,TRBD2,CAISGGLAGYYEQYF,TGTGCCATCAGTGGGGGACTAGCGGGGTACTACGAGCAGTACTTC
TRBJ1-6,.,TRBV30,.,CASVSSYNSPLHF,TGTGCCTCAGTGAGCTCCTATAATTCACCCCTCCACTTT
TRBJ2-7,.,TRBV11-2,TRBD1,CASRSPGQGNYEQYF,TGTGCCAGCAGAAGTCCGGGACAGGGTAATTACGAGCAGTACTTC
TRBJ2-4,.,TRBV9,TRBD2,CASNPTGLAANIQYF,TGTGCCAGCAACCCTACGGGACTAGCGGCCAACATTCAGTACTTC
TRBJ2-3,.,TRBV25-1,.,CASSEPGARTDTQYF,TGTGCCAGCAGTGAACCGGGGGCAAGAACAGATACGCAGTATTTT
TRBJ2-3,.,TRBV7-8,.,CASSLAGRIDTQYF,TGTGCCAGCAGCTTGGCAGGGCGGATAGATACGCAGTATTTT
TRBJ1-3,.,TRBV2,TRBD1,CASSVETGGYSSGNTIYF,TGTGCCAGCAGTGTCGAGACAGGGGGCTATAGCTCTGGAAACACCATATATTTT
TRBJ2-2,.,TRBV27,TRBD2,CASRPGLAGATRWNTGELFF,TGTGCCAGCAGACCGGGACTAGCGGGAGCTACCCGCTGGAACACCGGGGAGCTGTTTTTT
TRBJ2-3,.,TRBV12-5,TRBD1,CASGLDRGTDTQYF,TGTGCTAGTGGTTTGGACAGGGGGACAGATACGCAGTATTTT
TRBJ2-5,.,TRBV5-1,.,CASSLAYGGGFGETQYF,TGCGCCAGCAGCTTGGCATACGGTGGGGGGTTCGGGGAGACCCAGTACTTC
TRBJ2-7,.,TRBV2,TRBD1,CASTKQGVSGEQYF,TGTGCCAGCACTAAACAGGGGGTATCGGGCGAGCAGTACTTC
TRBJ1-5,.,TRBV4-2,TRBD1,CASSSQGSNQPQHF,TGTGCCAGCAGCTCACAGGGGAGCAATCAGCCCCAGCATTTT
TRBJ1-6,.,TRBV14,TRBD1,CASSPRTGGVSPLHF,TGTGCCAGCAGCCCTCGGACAGGGGGAGTTTCACCCCTCCACTTT
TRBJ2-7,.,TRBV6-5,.,CASSLLTAGGQQYF,TGTGCCAGCAGTTTACTAACGGCAGGGGGGCAGCAGTACTTC
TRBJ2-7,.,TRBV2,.,CASSRNEQYF,TGTGCCAGCAGCAGGAACGAGCAGTACTTC
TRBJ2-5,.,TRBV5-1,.,CASSLARDRKRAQETQYF,TGCGCCAGCAGCTTGGCCCGGGACCGAAAGCGGGCGCAAGAGACCCAGTACTTC
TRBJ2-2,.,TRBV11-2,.,CASIGWENTGELFF,TGTGCCAGCATCGGGTGGGAGAACACCGGGGAGCTGTTTTTT
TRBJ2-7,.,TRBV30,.,CAWSVAGPYEQYF,TGTGCCTGGAGTGTAGCAGGTCCCTACGAGCAGTACTTC
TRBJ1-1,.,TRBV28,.,CATRTLMNTEAFF,TGTGCCACCAGGACACTCATGAACACTGAAGCTTTCTTT
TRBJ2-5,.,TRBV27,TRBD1,CASSLSPALTGAVWETQYF,TGTGCCAGCAGTTTATCACCCGCTCTCACAGGGGCGGTTTGGGAGACCCAGTACTTC
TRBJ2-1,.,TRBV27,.,CASSLFAQPRLGNEQFF,TGTGCCAGCAGTTTATTCGCACAACCACGACTTGGGAATGAGCAGTTCTTC
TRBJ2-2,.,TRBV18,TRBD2,CASSLRLAENTGELFF,TGTGCCAGCTCTTTACGACTAGCGGAGAACACCGGGGAGCTGTTTTTT
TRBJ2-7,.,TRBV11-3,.,CASSLTNSYEQYF,TGTGCCAGCAGCTTGACTAACTCCTACGAGCAGTACTTC
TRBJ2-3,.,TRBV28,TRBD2,CASSSPGLAKDTQYF,TGTGCCAGCAGTTCCCCGGGACTAGCTAAAGATACGCAGTATTTT
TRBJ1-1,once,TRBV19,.,CASTLHTRDTEAFF,TGTGCCAGTACGTTGCACACCCGGGACACTGAAGCTTTCTTT
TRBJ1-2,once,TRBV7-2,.,CASSFARRGTYGYTF,TGTGCCAGCAGCTTCGCGCGTAGGGGCACCTATGGCTACACCTTC
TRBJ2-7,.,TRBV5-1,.,CASSLLGGEQYF,TGCGCCAGCAGCTTGTTAGGGGGCGAGCAGTACTTC
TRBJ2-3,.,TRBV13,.,CASSLGAGADTQYF,TGTGCCAGCAGCTTAGGGGCGGGTGCGGATACGCAGTATTTT